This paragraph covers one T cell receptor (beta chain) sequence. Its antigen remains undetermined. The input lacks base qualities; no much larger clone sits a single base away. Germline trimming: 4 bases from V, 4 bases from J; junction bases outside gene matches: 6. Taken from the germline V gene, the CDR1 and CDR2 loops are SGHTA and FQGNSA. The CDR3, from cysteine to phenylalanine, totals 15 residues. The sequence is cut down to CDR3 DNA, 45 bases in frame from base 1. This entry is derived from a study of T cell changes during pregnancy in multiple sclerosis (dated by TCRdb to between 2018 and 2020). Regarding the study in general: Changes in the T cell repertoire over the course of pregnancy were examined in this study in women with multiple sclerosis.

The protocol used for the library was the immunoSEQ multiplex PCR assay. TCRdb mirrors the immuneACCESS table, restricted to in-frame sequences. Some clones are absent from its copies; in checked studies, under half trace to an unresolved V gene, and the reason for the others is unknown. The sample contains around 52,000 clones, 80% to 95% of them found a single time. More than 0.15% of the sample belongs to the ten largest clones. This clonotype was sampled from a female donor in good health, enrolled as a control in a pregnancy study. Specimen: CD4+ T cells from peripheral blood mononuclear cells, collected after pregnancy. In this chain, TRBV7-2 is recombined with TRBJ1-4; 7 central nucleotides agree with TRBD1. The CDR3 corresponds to CASSYRQGLNEKLFF. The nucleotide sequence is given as TGTGCCAGCAGCTACCGACAGGGTCTTAATGAAAAACTGTTTTTT.